Described below is a single T cell receptor (beta chain) sequence and its context. The CDR3 is made up of 21 amino acids. V dropped 4 bases and J dropped 2; count of bases not matched to a gene: 22. In germline, CDR1 is SGHDN, CDR2 FVKESK. TCRdb processed the RACE reads anew with MiXCR; each CDR3 protein has one entry. The sample carries about 180,000 distinct CDR3 sequences, approximately 31% recorded once. Time point: pre-sensitization, week 0. Noted treatment: therapeutic diphenylcyclopropenone sensitization with weekly scalp DPC. The record originates from a study of human T cells and chemical hapten exposure.

The origin of this receptor is a woman under 40 with alopecia areata. Some clones in this sample may be carry-over from other donors' samples. The V and J genes are TRBV14 and TRBJ2-2; 7 bases fit TRBD1. This specimen consisted of whole blood, obtained in connection with sensitization to the hapten diphenylcyclopropenone (DPC). CDR3 amino acids: CASSRILPGQRTRANTGELFF. CDR3 DNA: TGTGCCAGCAGCCGCATTCTACCGGGACAGAGAACCAGAGCCAACACCGGGGAGCTGTTTTTT.